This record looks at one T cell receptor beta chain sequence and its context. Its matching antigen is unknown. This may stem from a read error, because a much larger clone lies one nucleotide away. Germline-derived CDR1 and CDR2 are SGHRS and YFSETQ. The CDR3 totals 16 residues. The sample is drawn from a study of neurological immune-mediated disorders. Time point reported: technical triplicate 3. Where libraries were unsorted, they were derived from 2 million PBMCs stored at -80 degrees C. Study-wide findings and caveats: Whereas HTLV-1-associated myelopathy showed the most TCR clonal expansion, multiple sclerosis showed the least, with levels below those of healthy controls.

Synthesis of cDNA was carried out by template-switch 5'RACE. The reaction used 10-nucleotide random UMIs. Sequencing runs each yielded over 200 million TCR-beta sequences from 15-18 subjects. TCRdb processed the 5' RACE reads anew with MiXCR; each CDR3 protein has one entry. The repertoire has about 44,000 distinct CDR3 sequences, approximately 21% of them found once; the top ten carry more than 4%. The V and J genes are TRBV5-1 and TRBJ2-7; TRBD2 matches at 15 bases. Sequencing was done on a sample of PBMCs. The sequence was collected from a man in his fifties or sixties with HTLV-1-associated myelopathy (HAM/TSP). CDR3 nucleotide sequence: TGCGCCAGCAGCTTGGGGGGACTAGCGGGAGGCCGGGAGCAGAACTTC. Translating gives CASSLGGLAGGREQNF.